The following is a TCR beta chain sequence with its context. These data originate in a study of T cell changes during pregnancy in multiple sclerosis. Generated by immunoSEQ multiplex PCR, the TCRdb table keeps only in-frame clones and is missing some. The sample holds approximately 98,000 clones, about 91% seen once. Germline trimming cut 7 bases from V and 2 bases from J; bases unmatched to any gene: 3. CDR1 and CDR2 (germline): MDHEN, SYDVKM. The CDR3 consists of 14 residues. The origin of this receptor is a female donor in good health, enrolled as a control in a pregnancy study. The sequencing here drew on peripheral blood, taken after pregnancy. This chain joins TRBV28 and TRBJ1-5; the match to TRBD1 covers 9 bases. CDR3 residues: CASIWTGGNQPQHF. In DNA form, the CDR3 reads TGTGCCAGCATTTGGACAGGGGGCAATCAGCCCCAGCATTTT.